This entry lists 2 T cell receptor beta chains sequenced from one sample in a study of T cell repertoires in cytomegalovirus infection. One entry per CDR3 protein results from TCRdb running MiXCR on the reads. The data contain fewer than 900,000 distinct CDR3 sequences, almost 30% of them singletons. Their antigens remain unidentified. The sequences come from cultured CD8+ T cells from PBMCs, collected from culture after CMV antigen stimulation. All receptors derive from a human donor in good health (CMV status not recorded). Some clones in this sample may be carry-over from other donors' samples.

J is TRBJ2-2 and V is TRBV7-9; tentatively, D is TRBD2 (5 bases). Germline CDR1 reads SEHNR; CDR2 reads FQNEAQ (reference sequence). V shed 1 base and J shed 5 bases, with 5 bases lying between them. The CDR3 covers 13 residues. CDR3: CASSLERTGELFF. CDR3 nucleotides: TGTGCCAGCAGCTTAGAGCGGACCGGGGAGCTGTTTTTT.

The rearrangement uses TRBV13 and TRBJ2-5; unclear D gene. Trimming took off 5 bases at V and 2 bases at J, with 12 bases between the two ends. CDR1 is PRHDT and CDR2 is FYEKMQ in the germline V gene (reference sequence). The CDR3 length is 14 residues. Here the CDR3 reads CASSPQARQETQYF. The CDR3 DNA is TGTGCCAGCAGCCCCCAAGCCAGGCAAGAGACCCAGTACTTC.